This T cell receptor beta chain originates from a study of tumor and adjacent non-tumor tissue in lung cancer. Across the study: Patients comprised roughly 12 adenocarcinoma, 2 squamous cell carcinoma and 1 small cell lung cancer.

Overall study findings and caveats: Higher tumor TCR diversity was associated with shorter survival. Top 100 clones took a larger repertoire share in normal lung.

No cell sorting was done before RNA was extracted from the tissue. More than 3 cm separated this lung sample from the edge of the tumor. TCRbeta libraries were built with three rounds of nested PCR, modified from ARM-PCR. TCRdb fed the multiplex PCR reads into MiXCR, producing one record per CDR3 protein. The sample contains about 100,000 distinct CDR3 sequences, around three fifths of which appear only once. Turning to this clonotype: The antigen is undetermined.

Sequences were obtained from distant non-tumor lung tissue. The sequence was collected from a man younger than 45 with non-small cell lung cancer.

CDR3 nucleotides: TGTGCCAGCAGCCCCCGACAGGGGACGAACACCGAGGACCTGTTTTTT. This encodes CASSPRQGTNTEDLFF. The J gene is TRBJ2-2, the V gene TRBV11-2; TRBD1 aligns across 8 bases. CDR3 size: 16 residues. J lost 14 bases, V lost 5 bases, and 19 bases had no gene match. CDR1 and CDR2 (germline): SGHAT, FQNNGV.